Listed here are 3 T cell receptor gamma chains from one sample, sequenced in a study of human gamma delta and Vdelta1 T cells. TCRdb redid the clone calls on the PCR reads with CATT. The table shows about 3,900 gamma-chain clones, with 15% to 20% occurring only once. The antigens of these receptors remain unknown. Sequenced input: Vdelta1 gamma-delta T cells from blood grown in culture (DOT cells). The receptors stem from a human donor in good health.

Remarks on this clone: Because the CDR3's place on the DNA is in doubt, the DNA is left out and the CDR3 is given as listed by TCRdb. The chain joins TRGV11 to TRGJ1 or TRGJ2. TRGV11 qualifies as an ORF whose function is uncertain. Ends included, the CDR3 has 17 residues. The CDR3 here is CTTVPAGLGTPPLGKLF.

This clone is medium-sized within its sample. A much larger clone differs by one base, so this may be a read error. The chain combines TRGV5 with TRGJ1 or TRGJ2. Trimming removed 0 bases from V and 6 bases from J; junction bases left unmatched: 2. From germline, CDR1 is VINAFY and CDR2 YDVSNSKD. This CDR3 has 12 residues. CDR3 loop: CATWDRLYKKLF. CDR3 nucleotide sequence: TGTGCCACCTGGGACAGGCTTTATAAGAAACTCTTT.

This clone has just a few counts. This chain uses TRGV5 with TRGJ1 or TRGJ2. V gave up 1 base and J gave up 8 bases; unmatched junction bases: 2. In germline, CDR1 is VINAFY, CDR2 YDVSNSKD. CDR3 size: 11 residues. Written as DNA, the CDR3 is TGTGCCACCTGGGACAGAAATAAGAAACTCTTT. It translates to CATWDRNKKLF.